This T cell receptor beta chain was captured in a study of graft-versus-host responses after intestinal transplantation. On the study more broadly: Recipients obtained multivisceral, liver-intestinal, or isolated intestinal transplants. General study findings and limits: Patients who carried graft-donor T cell macrochimerism also had high graft-versus-host to host-versus-graft clonal ratios in their allografts. There were GvH clones found in recipient marrow, and some of them appeared first in ileum or blood.

Assay: immunoSEQ multiplex PCR; the TCRdb copy retains only in-frame clones and omits some. The sample records under 100,000 clones, 85% to 95% being singletons. CDR1 and CDR2 (germline): MGHRA, YSYEKL. V gave up 1 base and J gave up 0 bases, with 20 bases separating them. The CDR3 covers 19 residues. In the case of this clone: Its antigen is still unknown.

J is TRBJ2-3 and V is TRBV4-1; a possible D gene is TRBD2 (7 bases). The sample in question was unstimulated CD8+ T cells sorted from spleen or lymph node cells, obtained before transplant. This receptor was obtained from a human donor who was the organ donor for an intestinal transplant. CDR3 nucleotides: TGCGCCAGCAGCCAAGTAATTTATCGGGGGGCCCCTAGCACAGATACGCAGTATTTT. Residues: CASSQVIYRGAPSTDTQYF.